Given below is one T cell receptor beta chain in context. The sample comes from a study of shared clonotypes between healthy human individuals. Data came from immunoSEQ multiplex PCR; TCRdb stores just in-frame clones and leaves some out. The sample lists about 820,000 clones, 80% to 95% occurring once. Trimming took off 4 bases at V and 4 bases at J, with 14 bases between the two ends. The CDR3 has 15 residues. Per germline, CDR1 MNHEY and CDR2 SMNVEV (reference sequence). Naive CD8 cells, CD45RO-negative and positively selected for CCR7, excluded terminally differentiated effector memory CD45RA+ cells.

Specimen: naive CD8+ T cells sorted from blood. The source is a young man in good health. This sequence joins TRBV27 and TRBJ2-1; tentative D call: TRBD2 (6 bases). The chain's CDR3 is CASSSRGTFYNEQFF. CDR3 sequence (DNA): TGTGCCAGCAGTTCAAGAGGGACTTTTTACAATGAGCAGTTCTTC.